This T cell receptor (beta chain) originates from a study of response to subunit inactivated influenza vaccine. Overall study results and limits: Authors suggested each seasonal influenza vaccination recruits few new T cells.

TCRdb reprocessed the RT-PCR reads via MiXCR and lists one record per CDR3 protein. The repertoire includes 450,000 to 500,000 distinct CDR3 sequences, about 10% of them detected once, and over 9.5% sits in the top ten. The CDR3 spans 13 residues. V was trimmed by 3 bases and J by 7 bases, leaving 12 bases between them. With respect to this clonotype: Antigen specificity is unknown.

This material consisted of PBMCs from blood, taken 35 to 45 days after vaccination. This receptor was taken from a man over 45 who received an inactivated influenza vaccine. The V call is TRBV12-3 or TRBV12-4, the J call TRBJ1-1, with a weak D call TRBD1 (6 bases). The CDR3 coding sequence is TGTGCCAGCAGTTTTAGGACAGATGATGAAGCTTTCTTT. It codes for CASSFRTDDEAFF.